The 15 T cell receptor beta chains listed next were all sequenced from one sample in a study of radiotherapy plus CTLA-4 blockade in lung cancer. Here immunoSEQ multiplex PCR was the method, and the copy in TCRdb shows in-frame clones only, minus some. The profile shows 57,000 or so clones, 60% to 80% of them singletons. Sequencing was performed on peripheral blood, taken from a patient treated with radiotherapy plus ipilimumab. Every receptor here comes from a human donor with non-small cell lung cancer who had a complete response to radiotherapy plus ipilimumab.

The chain combines TRBV5-4 with TRBJ2-7; maybe TRBD1 (6 bases). V was shortened by 2 bases and J by 8 bases, with 14 bases between the two germline ends. The CDR3 consists of 13 residues. Germline CDR1 SGHNT, CDR2 YYREEE (reference sequence). The CDR3 loop reads CASSFNRESKQYF. The CDR3, as DNA: TGTGCCAGCAGCTTCAACAGGGAATCCAAGCAGTACTTC. Variable domain in full (rest from reference TRBV5-4 and TRBJ2-7): ETGVTQSPTHLIKTRGQQVTLRCSSQSGHNTVSWYQQALGQGPQFIFQYYREEENGRGNFPPRFSGLQFPNYSSELNVNALELDDSALYLCASSFNRESKQYFGPGTRLTVT.

The CDR3 protein is CASSVGSGGAYETQYF. Written as DNA, the CDR3 is TGTGCCAGCAGCGTAGGGAGCGGGGGGGCATATGAGACCCAGTACTTC. The genes are TRBV9 and TRBJ2-5; 10 bases are shared with TRBD2. Germline CDR1 and CDR2: SGDLS and YYNGEE. The CDR3 loop spans 16 amino acids. Germline trimming cut 0 bases from V and 5 bases from J; bases unmatched to any gene: 7.

V gene TRBV19 combines with J gene TRBJ1-5; no definite D call. Trimming stripped 1 base from V and 4 bases from J, with 5 bases between. This CDR3 contains 13 residues. The V gene's germline CDR1 is LNHDA and CDR2 SQIVND (reference sequence). Here the CDR3 DNA reads TGTGCCAGTAGTATAGGGCAGAATCAGCCCCAGCATTTT. This sequence encodes CASSIGQNQPQHF.

The chain is built from TRBV25-1 and TRBJ2-1, with TRBD2 matching 9 bases. Germline assignment: CDR1 MGHDK and CDR2 SYGVNS. Germline trimming cut 3 bases from V and 5 bases from J; bases unmatched to any gene: 5. The CDR3 has 15 amino acids. Here the CDR3 DNA reads TGTGCCAGCAGTGATTTAGCGGGAGTCGACAATGAGCAGTTCTTC. Translation gives CASSDLAGVDNEQFF.

The chain uses TRBV19 and TRBJ1-4; TRBD1 is a possible D gene (5 bases). Germline V gene sequence: CDR1 LNHDA, CDR2 SQIVND (reference sequence). The CDR3 runs to 12 residues. V was shortened by 1 base and J by 13 bases, with 10 bases between the two germline ends. The CDR3, as DNA: TGTGCCAGTAGTATAGCGCCGGGGACACTGTTTTTT. It specifies CASSIAPGTLFF.

This clone was picked up a small number of times. This chain uses TRBV30 with TRBJ2-3; D remains ambiguous. V was clipped by 0 bases and J by 0 bases, with 13 bases between them. Germline V gene lookup returns CDR1 GTSNPN and CDR2 SVGIG (reference sequence). This CDR3 contains 16 residues. DNA of the CDR3: TGTGCCTGGAGTGTACGCAGGATAAGAAGCACAGATACGCAGTATTTT. Encoded protein: CAWSVRRIRSTDTQYF.

Here the CDR3 reads CASSSLRSDRGYGYTF. The CDR3 nucleotides are TGTGCCAGCAGCTCGCTCCGATCGGACAGGGGTTATGGCTACACCTTC. This chain joins TRBV5-6 and TRBJ1-2, with TRBD1 matching over 9 bases. Germline CDR1 is SGHDT and CDR2 is YYEEEE. V shed 3 bases and J 5 bases; nucleotides not matched to a gene: 11. There are 16 residues in the CDR3.

In its sample, this clone was seen once. The V call is TRBV7-2, the J call TRBJ2-6; possibly TRBD1 or TRBD2 for D (6 bases each). The CDR3 is made up of 17 amino acids. The germline CDR1 and CDR2 sequences are SGHTA and FQGNSA. V lost 1 base and J lost 3, with 13 bases in between. The CDR3 sequence: CASSLGIGGGGANVLTF. CDR3 coding DNA: TGTGCCAGCAGCTTAGGAATAGGGGGAGGTGGGGCCAACGTCCTGACTTTC.

This clone was seen a few times. The V call is TRBV16, the J call TRBJ1-3; D is ambiguous. Per germline, CDR1 KGHSY and CDR2 FQNENV. V gave up 3 bases and J gave up 1 base, with 7 bases separating them. The CDR3 contains 14 residues. Here the CDR3 DNA reads TGTGCCAGCAGCCAGCAGGAATCTGGAAACACCATATATTTT. It codes for CASSQQESGNTIYF.

The chain joins TRBV29-1 to TRBJ2-5; either TRBD1 or TRBD2 may fit D (5 bases each). The V gene lost 7 bases and the J gene lost 5 bases, with 11 bases spanning the gap. CDR1 SQVTM and CDR2 ANQGSEA come from the germline V gene. CDR3 length equals 11 residues. The CDR3 DNA reads as TGCAGCGCCCGGGACGAGGAGACCCAGTACTTC. Its translation is CSARDEETQYF. Filled out from reference TRBV29-1 and TRBJ2-5, the complete variable domain reads SAVISQKPSRDICQRGTSLTIQCQVDSQVTMMFWYRQQPGQSLTLIATANQGSEATYESGFVIDKFPISRPNLTFSTLTVSNMSPEDSSIYLCSARDEETQYFGPGTRLLVL.

A few counts support this clone. The CDR3 region has the DNA TGTGCCAGCAGCGGCCAGACTAGCGGGGGGGAGCAGTTCTTC. Protein: CASSGQTSGGEQFF. The chain joins TRBV7-2 to TRBJ2-1; 13 nucleotides line up with TRBD2. The CDR3 length is 14 residues. The V gene end was trimmed by 5 bases and the J gene end by 10 bases; junction bases not matched to a gene: 5. Germline V lookup: CDR1 SGHTA, CDR2 FQGNSA. The whole variable domain, remainder taken from reference TRBV7-2 and TRBJ2-1, is GAGVSQSPSNKVTEKGKDVELRCDPISGHTALYWYRQSLGQGLEFLIYFQGNSAPDKSGLPSDRFSAERTGGSVSTLTIQRTQQEDSAVYLCASSGQTSGGEQFFGPGTRLTVL.

The chain uses TRBV18 and TRBJ1-1; possible D gene TRBD1, 6 bases. The ends were cut back, 4 bases at V and 4 bases at J, with 22 bases in the middle. Germline CDR1 and CDR2: KGHSH and LQKENI. There are 17 residues in the CDR3. As DNA, the CDR3 is TGTGCCAGCTCACGAGTCAACAGGGAGGTCCAGAGCACTGAAGCTTTCTTT. As protein: CASSRVNREVQSTEAFF.

The chain has TRBV10-2 and TRBJ1-2; TRBD1 might be the D (5 bases). This CDR3 is built from 13 residues. Per the germline V gene, CDR1 is WSHSY and CDR2 is SAAADI. With 8 bases removed from V and 3 bases from J, the gap between germline ends came to 13 bases. This CDR3 is CASAPGQHYGYTF. DNA for the CDR3: TGCGCCAGCGCCCCCGGACAACACTATGGCTACACCTTC.

The chain has TRBV10-1 and TRBJ2-5; TRBD1 matches at 7 bases. The germline V gene has CDR1 WNHNN and CDR2 SYGVQD (reference sequence). The CDR3 runs to 17 residues. After removal of 0 bases from V and 1 base from J, the junction contained 8 bases not matched to a gene. CDR3 DNA sequence: TGCGCCAGCAGTGAGTCAAGGGCAGGGGGAAGCCAAGAGACCCAGTACTTC. It is translated as CASSESRAGGSQETQYF.

The rearrangement joins TRBV10-3 to TRBJ1-6, with 8 nucleotides matching TRBD1. Germline lookup yields CDR1 ENHRY and CDR2 SYGVKD. The V gene end was trimmed by 2 bases and the J gene end by 11 bases; junction bases not matched to a gene: 8. The CDR3 covers 15 residues. CDR3 nucleotide sequence: TGTGCCATCAGTGAGGTGACAGGGGTCGGGGCACCCCTCCACTTT. Protein product: CAISEVTGVGAPLHF.